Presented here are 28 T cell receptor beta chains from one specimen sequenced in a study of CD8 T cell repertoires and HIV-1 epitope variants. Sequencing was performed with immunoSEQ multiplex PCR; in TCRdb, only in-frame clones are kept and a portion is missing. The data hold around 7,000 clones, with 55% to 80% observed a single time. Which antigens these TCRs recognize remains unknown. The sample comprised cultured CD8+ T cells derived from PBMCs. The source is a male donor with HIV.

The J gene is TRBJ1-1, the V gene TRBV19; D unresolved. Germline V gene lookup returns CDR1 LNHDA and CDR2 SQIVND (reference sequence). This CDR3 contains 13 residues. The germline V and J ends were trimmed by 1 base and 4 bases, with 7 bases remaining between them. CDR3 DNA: TGTGCCAGTAGTATAGTCGGGGTCACTGAAGCTTTCTTT. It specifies CASSIVGVTEAFF.

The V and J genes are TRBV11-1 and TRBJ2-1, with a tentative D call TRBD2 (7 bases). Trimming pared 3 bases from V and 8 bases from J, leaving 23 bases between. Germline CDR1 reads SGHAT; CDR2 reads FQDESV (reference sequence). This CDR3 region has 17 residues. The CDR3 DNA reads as TGTGCCAGCAGCTTTCCTCGCGGGGGCAGCCAATTAGATGAGCAGTTCTTC. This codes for CASSFPRGGSQLDEQFF.

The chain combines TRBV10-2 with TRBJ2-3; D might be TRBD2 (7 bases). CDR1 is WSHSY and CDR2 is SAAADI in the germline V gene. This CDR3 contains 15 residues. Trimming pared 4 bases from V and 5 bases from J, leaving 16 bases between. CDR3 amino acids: CASSGLNRGGDTQYF. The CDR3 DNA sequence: TGCGCCAGCAGTGGCCTCAATAGGGGGGGAGATACGCAGTATTTT.

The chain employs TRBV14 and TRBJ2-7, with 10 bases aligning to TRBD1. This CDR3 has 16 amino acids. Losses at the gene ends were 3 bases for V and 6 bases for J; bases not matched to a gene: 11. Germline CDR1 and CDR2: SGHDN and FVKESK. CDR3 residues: CASSQRTGTGASEQYF. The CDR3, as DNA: TGTGCCAGCAGCCAGAGAACCGGGACAGGGGCCTCCGAGCAGTACTTC.

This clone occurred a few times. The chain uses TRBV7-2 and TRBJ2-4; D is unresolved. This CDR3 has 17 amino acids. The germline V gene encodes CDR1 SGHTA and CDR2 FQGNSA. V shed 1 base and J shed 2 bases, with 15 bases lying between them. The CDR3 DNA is TGTGCCAGCAGCTTAGAAGGCATGCCAGGTACCAAAAACATTCAGTACTTC. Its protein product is CASSLEGMPGTKNIQYF.

The CDR3 DNA sequence: TGTGCCAGCAGCGTAGTCGGATCAACTAATGAAAAACTGTTTTTT. Its translation is CASSVVGSTNEKLFF. The gene calls are TRBV9 and TRBJ1-4; no reliable D call. The V gene lost 0 bases and the J gene lost 0 bases, with 6 bases spanning the gap. The germline V gene encodes CDR1 SGDLS and CDR2 YYNGEE. This CDR3 region has 15 residues. Together with reference TRBV9 and TRBJ1-4, the CDR3 gives the full variable domain: DSGVTQTPKHLITATGQRVTLRCSPRSGDLSVYWYQQSLDQGLQFLIQYYNGEERAKGNILERFSAQQFPDLHSELNLSSLELGDSALYFCASSVVGSTNEKLFFGSGTQLSVL.

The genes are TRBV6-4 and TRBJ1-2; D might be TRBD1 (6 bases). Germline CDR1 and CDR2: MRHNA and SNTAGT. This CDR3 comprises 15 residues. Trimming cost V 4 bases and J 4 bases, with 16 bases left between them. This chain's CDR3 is CASSVEPGQSYGYTF. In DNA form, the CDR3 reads TGTGCCAGCAGTGTCGAGCCGGGACAAAGCTATGGCTACACCTTC.

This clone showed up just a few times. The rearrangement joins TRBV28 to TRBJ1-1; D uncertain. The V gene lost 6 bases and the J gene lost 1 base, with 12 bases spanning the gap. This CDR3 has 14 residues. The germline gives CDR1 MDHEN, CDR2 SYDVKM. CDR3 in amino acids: CASRPPLQNTEAFF. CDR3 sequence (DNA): TGTGCCAGCAGGCCCCCCCTCCAGAACACTGAAGCTTTCTTT.

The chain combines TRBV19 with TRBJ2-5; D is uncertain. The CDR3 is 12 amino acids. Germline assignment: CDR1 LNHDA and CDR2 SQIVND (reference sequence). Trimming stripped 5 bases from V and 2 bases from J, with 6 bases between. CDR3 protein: CASSVGQETQYF. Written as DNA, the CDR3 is TGTGCCAGTAGTGTAGGTCAAGAGACCCAGTACTTC.

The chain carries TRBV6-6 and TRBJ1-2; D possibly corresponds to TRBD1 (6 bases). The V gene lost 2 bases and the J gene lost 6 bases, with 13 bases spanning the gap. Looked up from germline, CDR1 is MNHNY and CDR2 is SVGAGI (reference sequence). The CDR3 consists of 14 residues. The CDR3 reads CASSYAGGSDGYTF. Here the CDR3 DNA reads TGTGCCAGCAGTTACGCGGGGGGCTCGGATGGCTACACCTTC.

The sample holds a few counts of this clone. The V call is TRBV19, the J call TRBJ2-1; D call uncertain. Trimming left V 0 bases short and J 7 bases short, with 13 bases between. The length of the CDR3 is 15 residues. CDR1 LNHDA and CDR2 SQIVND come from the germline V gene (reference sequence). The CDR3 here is CASSIDLARKNEQFF. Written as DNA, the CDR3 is TGTGCCAGTAGTATAGATTTGGCGAGGAAAAATGAGCAGTTCTTC.

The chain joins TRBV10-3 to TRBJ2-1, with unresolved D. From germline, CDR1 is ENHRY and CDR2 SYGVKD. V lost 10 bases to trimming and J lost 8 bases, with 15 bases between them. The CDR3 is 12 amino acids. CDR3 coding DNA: TGTGCCACCGGTGCGGTTAATTATGAGCAGTTCTTC. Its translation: CATGAVNYEQFF.

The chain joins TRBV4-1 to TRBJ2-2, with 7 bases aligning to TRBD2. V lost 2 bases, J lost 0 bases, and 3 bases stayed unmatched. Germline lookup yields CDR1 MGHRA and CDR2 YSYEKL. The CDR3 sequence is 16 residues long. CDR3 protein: CASSQSSGANTGELFF. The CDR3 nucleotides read TGCGCCAGCAGCCAATCTAGCGGAGCGAACACCGGGGAGCTGTTTTTT.

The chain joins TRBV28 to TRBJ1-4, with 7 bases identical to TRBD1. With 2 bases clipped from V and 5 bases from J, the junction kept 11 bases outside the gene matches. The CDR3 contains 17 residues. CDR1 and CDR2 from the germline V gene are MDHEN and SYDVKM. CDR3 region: CASSLRETGWENEKLFF. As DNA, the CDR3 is TGTGCCAGCAGTTTAAGGGAGACAGGGTGGGAGAATGAAAAACTGTTTTTT.

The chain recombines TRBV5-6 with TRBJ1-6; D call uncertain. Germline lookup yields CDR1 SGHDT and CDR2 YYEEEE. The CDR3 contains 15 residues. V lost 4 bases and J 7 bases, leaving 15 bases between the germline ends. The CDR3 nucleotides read TGTGCCAGCAGCCCTTCCGGACTGGGAAATTCACCCCTCCACTTT. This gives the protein CASSPSGLGNSPLHF.

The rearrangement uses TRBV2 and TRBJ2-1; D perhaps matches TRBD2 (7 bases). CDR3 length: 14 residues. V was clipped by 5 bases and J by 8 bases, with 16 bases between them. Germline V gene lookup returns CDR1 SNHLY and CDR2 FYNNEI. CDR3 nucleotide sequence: TGTGCCAGCAGTAGGGGGGGCGAAATCTATGAGCAGTTCTTC. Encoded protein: CASSRGGEIYEQFF. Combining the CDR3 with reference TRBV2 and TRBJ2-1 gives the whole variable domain EPEVTQTPSHQVTQMGQEVILRCVPISNHLYFYWYRQILGQKVEFLVSFYNNEISEKSEIFDDQFSVERPDGSNFTLKIRSTKLEDSAMYFCASSRGGEIYEQFFGPGTRLTVL.

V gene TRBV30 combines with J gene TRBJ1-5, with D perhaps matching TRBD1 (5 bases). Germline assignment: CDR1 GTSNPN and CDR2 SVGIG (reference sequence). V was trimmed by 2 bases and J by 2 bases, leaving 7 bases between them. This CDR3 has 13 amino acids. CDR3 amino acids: CAWSLGGNQPQHF. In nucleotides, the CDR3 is TGTGCCTGGAGTTTGGGGGGCAATCAGCCCCAGCATTTT.

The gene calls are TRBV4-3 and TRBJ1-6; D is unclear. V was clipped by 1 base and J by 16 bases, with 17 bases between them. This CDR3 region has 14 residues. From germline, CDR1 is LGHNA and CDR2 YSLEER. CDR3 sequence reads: CASSQGDEGRPLHF. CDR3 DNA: TGCGCCAGCAGCCAAGGAGATGAAGGGCGGCCTCTCCACTTT.

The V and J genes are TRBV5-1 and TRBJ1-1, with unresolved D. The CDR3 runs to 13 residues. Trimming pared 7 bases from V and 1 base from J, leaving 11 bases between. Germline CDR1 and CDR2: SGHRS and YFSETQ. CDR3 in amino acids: CASALRANTEAFF. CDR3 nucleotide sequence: TGCGCCAGCGCCCTTCGGGCGAACACTGAAGCTTTCTTT.

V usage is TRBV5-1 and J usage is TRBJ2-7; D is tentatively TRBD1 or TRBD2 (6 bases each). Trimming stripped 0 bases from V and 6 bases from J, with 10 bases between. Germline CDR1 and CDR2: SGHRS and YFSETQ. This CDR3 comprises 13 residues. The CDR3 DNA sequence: TGCGCCAGCAGCTTGGGAGGGGGGTCCGAGCAGTACTTC. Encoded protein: CASSLGGGSEQYF. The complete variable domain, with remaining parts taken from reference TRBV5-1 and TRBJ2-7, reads KAGVTQTPRYLIKTRGQQVTLSCSPISGHRSVSWYQQTPGQGLQFLFEYFSETQRNKGNFPGRFSGRQFSNSRSEMNVSTLELGDSALYLCASSLGGGSEQYFGPGTRLTVT.

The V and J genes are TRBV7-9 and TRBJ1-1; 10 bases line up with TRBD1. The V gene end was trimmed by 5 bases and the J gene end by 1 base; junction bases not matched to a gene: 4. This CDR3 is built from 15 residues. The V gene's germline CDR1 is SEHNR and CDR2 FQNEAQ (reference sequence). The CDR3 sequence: CASSARQGANTEAFF. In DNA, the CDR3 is TGTGCCAGCAGCGCCCGACAGGGGGCGAACACTGAAGCTTTCTTT.

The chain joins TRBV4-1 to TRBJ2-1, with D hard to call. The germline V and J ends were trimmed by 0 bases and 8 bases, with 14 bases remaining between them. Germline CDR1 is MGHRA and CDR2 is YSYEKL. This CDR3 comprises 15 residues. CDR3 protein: CASSQERRAPHEQFF. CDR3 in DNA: TGCGCCAGCAGCCAAGAAAGGAGAGCACCCCATGAGCAGTTCTTC.

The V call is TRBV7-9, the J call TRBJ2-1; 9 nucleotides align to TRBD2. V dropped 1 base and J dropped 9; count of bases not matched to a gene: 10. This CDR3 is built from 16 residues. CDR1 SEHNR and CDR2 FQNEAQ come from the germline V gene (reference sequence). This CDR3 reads CASSLDPGLAGGEQFF. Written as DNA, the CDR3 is TGTGCCAGCAGCTTAGATCCGGGACTAGCTGGGGGTGAGCAGTTCTTC.

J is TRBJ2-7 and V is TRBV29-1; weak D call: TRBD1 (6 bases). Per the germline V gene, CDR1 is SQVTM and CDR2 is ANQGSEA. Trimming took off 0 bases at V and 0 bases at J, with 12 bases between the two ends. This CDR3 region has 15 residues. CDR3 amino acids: CSVEEGGTNSYEQYF. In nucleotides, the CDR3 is TGCAGCGTTGAAGAGGGTGGGACAAACTCCTACGAGCAGTACTTC.

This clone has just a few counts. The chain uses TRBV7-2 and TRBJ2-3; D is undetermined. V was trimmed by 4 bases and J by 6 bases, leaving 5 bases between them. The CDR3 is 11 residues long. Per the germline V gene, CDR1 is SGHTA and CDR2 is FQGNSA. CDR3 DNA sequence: TGTGCCAGCAGCTATGGTGATACGCAGTATTTT. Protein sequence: CASSYGDTQYF.

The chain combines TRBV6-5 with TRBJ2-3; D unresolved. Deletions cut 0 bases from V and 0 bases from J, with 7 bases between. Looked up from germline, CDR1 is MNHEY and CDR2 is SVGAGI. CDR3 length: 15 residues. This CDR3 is CASSYSDFSTDTQYF. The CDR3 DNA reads TGTGCCAGCAGTTACTCGGATTTTAGCACAGATACGCAGTATTTT.

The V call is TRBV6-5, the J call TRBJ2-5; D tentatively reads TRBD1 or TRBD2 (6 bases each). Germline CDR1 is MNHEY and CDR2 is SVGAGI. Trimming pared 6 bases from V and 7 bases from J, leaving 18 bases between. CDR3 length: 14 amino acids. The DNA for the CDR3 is TGTGCCAGCAGCCCTACGGAGGGACATGGGACCCAGTACTTC. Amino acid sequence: CASSPTEGHGTQYF.

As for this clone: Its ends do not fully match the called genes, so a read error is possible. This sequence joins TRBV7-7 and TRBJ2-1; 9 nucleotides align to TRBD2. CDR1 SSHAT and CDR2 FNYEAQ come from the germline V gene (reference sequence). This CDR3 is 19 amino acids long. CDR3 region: CASSLADMGTSRGRDEQFF. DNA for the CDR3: TGTGCTAGCAGCTTAGCCGACATGGGGACTAGCCGGGGTCGCGATGAGCAGTTCTTC.